A selection of T cell receptor beta chains follows, all from one sample in a study of regulatory T cells in long-lasting Graves disease. MiXCR, run by TCRdb on the multiplex PCR reads, gives a single entry per CDR3 protein. The sample carries some 370,000 distinct CDR3 sequences, approximately 10% recorded once. These data also featured in a second study, about T cells in Graves' hyperthyroidism and ophthalmopathy.

This material consisted of peripheral blood mononuclear cells (PBMCs), taken at new diagnosis, from a patient treated with antithyroid drugs. These receptor sequences come from a woman between 18 and 29 years old with Graves disease. Both conserved end residues are part of each CDR3. The D gene is left open where the match is weak. Expanded clones are given a class, and other clones once, few, many or no size at all.

TRBD1 TRBJ1-2 TRBV7-2 few CASSGTVNYGYTF TGTGCCAGCAGCGGGACAGTGAACTATGGCTACACCTTC
NA TRBJ1-2 TRBV7-9 many CASSLVGSYGYTF TGTGCCAGCAGTTTAGTGGGCAGCTATGGCTACACCTTC
NA TRBJ1-2 TRBV28 many CASSLRVSYGYTF TGTGCCAGCAGTTTGAGGGTGAGCTATGGCTACACCTTC
NA TRBJ2-3 TRBV7-9 few CASSSKFRDTQYF TGTGCCAGCAGCTCAAAGTTTAGAGATACGCAGTATTTT
NA TRBJ2-1 TRBV5-1 NA CASSLDRVSNEQFF TGCGCCAGCAGCTTGGATAGGGTGTCCAATGAGCAGTTCTTC
NA TRBJ2-3 TRBV7-9 few CASSLYSVDTQYF TGTGCCAGCAGCCTATATAGCGTAGATACGCAGTATTTT
TRBD1 TRBJ1-6 TRBV5-4 many CASSLGTGLQPLHF TGTGCCAGCAGCTTGGGGACAGGCCTCCAACCCCTCCACTTT
TRBD1 TRBJ2-1 TRBV6-2/TRBV6-3 NA CASSHPTGYSYNEQFF TGTGCCAGCAGTCACCCGACAGGGTACTCCTACAATGAGCAGTTCTTC
TRBD1 TRBJ1-4 TRBV3-1 many CASSLQGDEKLFF TGTGCCAGCAGCCTACAGGGGGATGAAAAACTGTTTTTT
NA TRBJ2-1 TRBV12-3/TRBV12-4 many CASSLRVETERFF TGTGCCAGCAGTTTAAGGGTGGAAACGGAGCGGTTCTTC